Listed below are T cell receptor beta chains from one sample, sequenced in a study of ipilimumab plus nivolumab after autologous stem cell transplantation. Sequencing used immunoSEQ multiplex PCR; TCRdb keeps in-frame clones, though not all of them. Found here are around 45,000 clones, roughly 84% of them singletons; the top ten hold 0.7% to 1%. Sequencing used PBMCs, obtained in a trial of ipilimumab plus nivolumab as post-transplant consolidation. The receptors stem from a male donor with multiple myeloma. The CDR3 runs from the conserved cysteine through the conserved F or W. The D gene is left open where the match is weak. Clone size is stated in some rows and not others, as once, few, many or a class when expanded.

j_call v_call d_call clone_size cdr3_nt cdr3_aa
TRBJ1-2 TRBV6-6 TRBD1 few TGTGCCAGCAGCCCCGGGACAGGGGGCTACACCTTC CASSPGTGGYTF
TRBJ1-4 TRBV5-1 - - TGCGCCAGCAGCTTGGGGAGCACTAATGAAAAACTGTTTTTT CASSLGSTNEKLFF
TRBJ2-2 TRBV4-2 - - TGTGCCAGCAGCCAAGATCGGGGGAGAAACACCGGGGAGCTGTTTTTT CASSQDRGRNTGELFF
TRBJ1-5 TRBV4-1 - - TGCGCCAGCAGCCAAGATCCCGGAGGCAATCAGCCCCAGCATTTT CASSQDPGGNQPQHF
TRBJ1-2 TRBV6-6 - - TGTGCCAGAAATCGGGGGTGGGAGGTCCCATATGGCTACACCTTC CARNRGWEVPYGYTF
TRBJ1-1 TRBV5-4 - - TGTGCCAGCAGCTCGAAGGACAAAACCTTCACTGAAGCTTTCTTT CASSSKDKTFTEAFF
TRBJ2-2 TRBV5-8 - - TGTGCCAGCGCCCTTTCGGGGCGAAACACCGGGGAGCTGTTTTTT CASALSGRNTGELFF
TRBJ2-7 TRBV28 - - TGTGCCAGCGGGGACGGATACTACGAGCAGTACTTC CASGDGYYEQYF
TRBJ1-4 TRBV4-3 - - TGCGCCAGCAGCCCGGGGACACCGACGTCCGAAAAACTGTTTTTT CASSPGTPTSEKLFF
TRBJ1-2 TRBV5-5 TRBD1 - TGTGCCAGCAGCTCCCTTGGGGACAGCTATGGCTACACCTTC CASSSLGDSYGYTF
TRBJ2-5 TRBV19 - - TGTGCCAGTAGTATTGCGGGCCCGACAGAGACCCAGTACTTC CASSIAGPTETQYF
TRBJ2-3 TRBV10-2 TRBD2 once TGCGCCAGCGGGGGACTAGCGGGAGGGGCCCATCGAGATACGCAGTATTTT CASGGLAGGAHRDTQYF
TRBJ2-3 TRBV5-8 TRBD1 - TGTGCCAGCAGCCCACAGGGGGCCCCGCAGTATTTT CASSPQGAPQYF
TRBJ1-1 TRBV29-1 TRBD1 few TGCAGCGTGGGACAGTCGAAAACTTTCTTT CSVGQSKTFF
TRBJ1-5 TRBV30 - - TGTGCCTGGAGTGGTAGACCGTTCAATCAGCCCCAGCATTTT CAWSGRPFNQPQHF
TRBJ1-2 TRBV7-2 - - TGTGCCAGCAGCTTAAATTCCAGGGATGAAAACTACACCTTC CASSLNSRDENYTF
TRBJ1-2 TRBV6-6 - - TGTGCCAGCAGTTACTCGCGGTCCGGGAGGGGCTACACCTTC CASSYSRSGRGYTF
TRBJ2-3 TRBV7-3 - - TGTGCCAGCAGCTCGGGACTCCCATCAGATACGCAGTATTTT CASSSGLPSDTQYF
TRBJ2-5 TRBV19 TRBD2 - TGTGCCAGTAGTTCCCTAGCGGGAGGGCAAGAGACCCAGTACTTC CASSSLAGGQETQYF
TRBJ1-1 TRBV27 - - TGTGCCAGCAGTGAAGGGGGAGTCAAAGCTTTCTTT CASSEGGVKAFF
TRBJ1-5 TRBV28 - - TGTGCCAGCAGCTCCGCCGCCAGATATCAGCCCCAGCATTTT CASSSAARYQPQHF
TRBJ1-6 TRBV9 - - TGTGCCAGCAGCGTAGTGGAGGGGAAAGGGTCACCCCTCCACTTT CASSVVEGKGSPLHF
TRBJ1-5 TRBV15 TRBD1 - TGTGCCACCAGCAGAAGAGTCGGGACAGGGGAGTTTCAGCCCCAGCATTTT CATSRRVGTGEFQPQHF
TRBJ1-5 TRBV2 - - TGTGCCAGCAGCCCGGACTCGGGGGGAGATCAGCCCCAGCATTTT CASSPDSGGDQPQHF
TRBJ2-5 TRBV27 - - TGTGCCAGCAGTAAGCCGATCGGCAGTCAAGAGACCCAGTACTTC CASSKPIGSQETQYF
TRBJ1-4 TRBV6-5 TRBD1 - TGTGCCAGCAGTTACTCGACAGGGGCGGGTGAAAAACTGTTTTTT CASSYSTGAGEKLFF
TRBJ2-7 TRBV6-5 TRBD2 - TGTGCCAGCAGAGCTGGACTAGCGGGAGGCCACGAGCAGTACTTC CASRAGLAGGHEQYF
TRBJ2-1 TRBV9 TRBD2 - TGTGCCAGCAGCGTTGGCACTAGCGGGGTCTCCTACAATGAGCAGTTCTTC CASSVGTSGVSYNEQFF
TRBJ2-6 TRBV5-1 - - TGCGCCAGCAGCTTGGGGAGCTCTGGGGCCAACGTCCTGACTTTC CASSLGSSGANVLTF
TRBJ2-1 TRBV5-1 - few TGCGCCAGCAGCTTTGACGGGGGTTCCTACAATGAGCAGTTCTTC CASSFDGGSYNEQFF
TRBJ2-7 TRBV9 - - TGTGCCAGCAGCGTAGCGCCCCAAGCGGTTTACGAGCAGTACTTC CASSVAPQAVYEQYF
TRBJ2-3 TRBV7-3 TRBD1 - TGTGCCAGCAGCTCCTCATTGGGGACAGGGGTTGATACGCAGTATTTT CASSSSLGTGVDTQYF
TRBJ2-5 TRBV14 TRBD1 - TGTGCCAGCAGCCACCAGGACAGGGCGACCCAGTACTTC CASSHQDRATQYF
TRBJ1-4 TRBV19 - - TGTGCCAGTAGTAAGAATGAAAAACTGTTTTTT CASSKNEKLFF
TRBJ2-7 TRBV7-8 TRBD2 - TGTGCCAGCAGCTTAGTGCGGGAGGACTACGAGCAGTACTTC CASSLVREDYEQYF
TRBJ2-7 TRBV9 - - TGTGCCAGCAGCGTAGATCTGGAGGGCGAGCAGTACTTC CASSVDLEGEQYF
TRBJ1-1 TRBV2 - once TGTGCCAGCACCACCGGGACAAAGGCCTCTGAAGCTTTCTTT CASTTGTKASEAFF
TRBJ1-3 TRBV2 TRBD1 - TGTGCCAGCACCCAGGGGGGGGCTGGAAACACCATATATTTT CASTQGGAGNTIYF
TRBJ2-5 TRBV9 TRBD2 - TGTGCCAGCAGCGTAGGACAGCGGGGGTTCCAAGAGACCCAGTACTTC CASSVGQRGFQETQYF
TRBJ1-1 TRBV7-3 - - TGTGCCAGCAGCTTAAACGCGCGGCAGGGCTCCACCACTGAAGCTTTCTTT CASSLNARQGSTTEAFF
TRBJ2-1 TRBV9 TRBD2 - TGTGCCAGCAGCGCTTCACTAGCGGAGCCCTACAATGAGCAGTTCTTC CASSASLAEPYNEQFF
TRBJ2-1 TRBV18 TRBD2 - TGTGCCAGCTCACCCGGTGGCGGGAGGGCCGACAATGAGCAGTTCTTC CASSPGGGRADNEQFF
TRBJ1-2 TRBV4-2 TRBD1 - TGTGCCAGCAGCCCGACAGGGAACTATGGCTACACCTTC CASSPTGNYGYTF
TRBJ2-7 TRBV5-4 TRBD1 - TGTGCCAGCAGCTTGCAGGGGGCGAAACCCTACGAGCAGTACTTC CASSLQGAKPYEQYF
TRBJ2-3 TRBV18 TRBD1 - TGTGCCAGCTCACCATTACGGACAGGGGGAGATACGCAGTATTTT CASSPLRTGGDTQYF
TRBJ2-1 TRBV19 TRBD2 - TGTGCCAGTAGAGGACTAGCGGGGCTCTCCTACAATGAGCAGTTCTTC CASRGLAGLSYNEQFF
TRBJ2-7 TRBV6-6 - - TGTGCCAGCAGTTACAGCGGACAGTCCTACGAGCAGTACTTC CASSYSGQSYEQYF
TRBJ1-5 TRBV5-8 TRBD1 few TGTGCCAGCAGCCTGGGACAGGGCTATCAGCCCCAGCATTTT CASSLGQGYQPQHF
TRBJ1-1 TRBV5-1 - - TGCGCCAGCAGGCGGGGCGAGGAGAACACTGAAGCTTTCTTT CASRRGEENTEAFF
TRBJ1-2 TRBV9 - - TGTGCCAGCAGCGTAGATTCAGGATCCCTATCTGTTAACTATGGCTACACCTTC CASSVDSGSLSVNYGYTF
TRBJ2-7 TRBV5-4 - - TGTGCCAGCAGCTTGGGAGGGAATGAAGGCTACGAGCAGTACTTC CASSLGGNEGYEQYF
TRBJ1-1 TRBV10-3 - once TGTGCCATCAGTGAGTCGGGCGGGGGGGCTGAAGCTTTCTTT CAISESGGGAEAFF
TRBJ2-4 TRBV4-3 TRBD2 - TGCGCCAGCAGCCAAGTTTGGCGGGGGGCCGGGAACATTCAGTACTTC CASSQVWRGAGNIQYF